The 16 T cell receptor beta chains below were found in one sample sequenced in a study of blood T cell repertoires in COVID-19. Libraries were prepared by immunoSEQ multiplex PCR; TCRdb keeps only in-frame clonotypes and omits some of them. Of around 260,000 clones in the sample, roughly 88% were seen once. The sequenced sample was peripheral blood. Receptor source: a human donor in a cohort sampled during active COVID-19.

The chain is built from TRBV4-2 and TRBJ1-2; 10 nucleotides align to TRBD1. This CDR3 has 15 amino acids. CDR1 and CDR2 from the germline V gene are LGHNA and YNFKEQ. V dropped 0 bases and J dropped 5; count of bases not matched to a gene: 3. The CDR3 loop is CASSQDPGQGYGYTF. The CDR3 DNA follows: TGTGCCAGCAGCCAAGATCCGGGACAGGGGTATGGCTACACCTTC.

This chain connects TRBV7-2 to TRBJ2-5; 7 bases fit TRBD2. The CDR3 spans 14 residues. V lost 4 bases to trimming and J lost 6 bases; unmatched junction nucleotides: 8. CDR1 is SGHTA and CDR2 is FQGNSA in the germline V gene. The CDR3 is CASSSLTSIQTQYF. The CDR3 nucleotides read TGTGCCAGCAGCTCATTGACTAGCATCCAGACCCAGTACTTC.

A note on this clone: Other nucleotide sequences in the sample specify the same CDR3. This chain connects TRBV30 to TRBJ1-5; 8 bases are shared with TRBD1. V trimming: 3 bases; J trimming: 4 bases; junction bases outside the gene matches: 2. CDR3 length equals 13 residues. Germline V gene data show CDR1 as GTSNPN and CDR2 as SVGIG (reference sequence). The CDR3 DNA is TGTGCCTGGAGAACAGGGGGGAATCAGCCCCAGCATTTT. Translation gives CAWRTGGNQPQHF.

The chain links TRBV4-3 to TRBJ2-1, with 11 bases aligning to TRBD1. The ends lost 0 bases at V and 7 bases at J; junction bases unmatched: 14. The CDR3 consists of 19 residues. Germline V gene lookup returns CDR1 LGHNA and CDR2 YSLEER. The CDR3 loop is CASSQDSGYGQGARNEQFF. In DNA form, the CDR3 reads TGCGCCAGCAGCCAAGATTCAGGGTATGGACAGGGGGCGAGAAATGAGCAGTTCTTC.

The J gene is TRBJ2-7, the V gene TRBV6-5, with a possible D match to TRBD1 (6 bases). Trimming removed 6 bases at V and 7 bases at J, with 16 bases between. Germline CDR1 MNHEY, CDR2 SVGAGI. The CDR3 extends over 13 amino acids. CDR3 nucleotides: TGTGCCAGCAGACGGACAGATTCGTGGGAGCAGTACTTC. This encodes CASRRTDSWEQYF.

This clone is a singleton in its sample. The rearrangement links TRBV4-3 to TRBJ2-2; 7 positions agree with TRBD1. This CDR3 has 14 residues. Trimming cost V 8 bases and J 7 bases; bases outside gene matches: 10. The germline gives CDR1 LGHNA, CDR2 YSLEER. The CDR3 spells CASGKGGIGGELFF. CDR3 coding DNA: TGCGCCAGCGGGAAAGGGGGCATCGGCGGGGAGCTGTTTTTT.

This clone has just one count. The genes are TRBV9 and TRBJ1-2; D gene ambiguous. Germline V gene lookup returns CDR1 SGDLS and CDR2 YYNGEE. CDR3 length: 10 amino acids. V was clipped by 7 bases and J by 11 bases, with 12 bases between them. The CDR3 sequence: CASGEGRYTF. The CDR3 DNA reads as TGTGCCAGCGGAGAAGGGAGGTACACCTTC.

J is TRBJ2-1 and V is TRBV4-2; D may be TRBD2 (6 bases). The CDR3 runs 18 residues. The germline gives CDR1 LGHNA, CDR2 YNFKEQ. The V and J ends lost 4 bases and 0 bases respectively, with 19 bases between them. The chain's CDR3 is CASSRPRPLADSYNEQFF. The CDR3 DNA follows: TGTGCCAGCAGCCGACCCCGTCCATTAGCGGACTCCTACAATGAGCAGTTCTTC.

The chain carries TRBV5-6 and TRBJ1-2; 8 bases map to TRBD1. V gave up 2 bases and J gave up 6 bases; unmatched junction bases: 3. Germline loops: CDR1 SGHDT, CDR2 YYEEEE. The CDR3 covers 13 residues. CDR3 DNA sequence: TGTGCCAGCAGCTTTGGGACAGGAGATGGCTACACCTTC. Its protein is CASSFGTGDGYTF.

DNA of the CDR3: TGTGCCAGTAGTATAATCGGGGAAAACACTGAAGCTTTCTTT. Encoded protein: CASSIIGENTEAFF. The chain carries TRBV19 and TRBJ1-1, with D hard to call. The CDR3 is 14 residues long. The germline V gene encodes CDR1 LNHDA and CDR2 SQIVND (reference sequence). Trimming removed 2 bases at V and 2 bases at J, with 9 bases between.

The chain recombines TRBV27 with TRBJ1-1; D is perhaps TRBD1 (6 bases). The ends were cut back, 2 bases at V and 5 bases at J, with 12 bases in the middle. The germline V gene has CDR1 MNHEY and CDR2 SMNVEV (reference sequence). CDR3 length: 14 amino acids. DNA of the CDR3: TGTGCCAGCAGTTTAGGGGCAGGGGAGACTGAAGCTTTCTTT. Translation gives CASSLGAGETEAFF.

The V call is TRBV7-3, the J call TRBJ2-1; the match to TRBD2 covers 8 bases. Trimming removed 5 bases from V and 5 bases from J; junction bases left unmatched: 5. Germline CDR1 is SGHTA and CDR2 is FQGTGA. CDR3 length equals 14 residues. The CDR3 here is CASSPGLVNNEQFF. The CDR3 DNA sequence: TGTGCCAGCAGCCCGGGACTAGTTAACAATGAGCAGTTCTTC.

This sequence joins TRBV28 and TRBJ2-5, with 15 bases lining up with TRBD2. Germline CDR1 reads MDHEN; CDR2 reads SYDVKM. This CDR3 region has 14 residues. V trimming: 10 bases; J trimming: 2 bases; junction bases outside the gene matches: 2. CDR3 DNA: TGTGCCATCGGACTAGCGGGAGGGCAAGAGACCCAGTACTTC. Translation: CAIGLAGGQETQYF.

CDR3 sequence: CASRPGLLGDNEQFF. CDR3 bases: TGTGCCAGCAGGCCGGGACTTTTGGGTGACAATGAGCAGTTCTTC. The chain carries TRBV6-5 and TRBJ2-1; TRBD2 is a possible D gene (6 bases). Between the trimmed V and J ends, which lost 6 bases and 5 bases, there was a span of 17 bases. CDR3 length: 15 residues. Germline CDR1 and CDR2: MNHEY and SVGAGI.

The chain links TRBV12-3 or TRBV12-4 to TRBJ2-2, with a possible D match to TRBD1 (6 bases). V was cut by 8 bases and J by 3 bases, with 10 bases left in between. The CDR3 loop spans 13 amino acids. This CDR3 reads CASRDIDTGELFF. The CDR3 DNA reads TGTGCCAGCCGGGACATCGACACCGGGGAGCTGTTTTTT.

This chain joins TRBV30 and TRBJ2-1; D might be TRBD2 (5 bases). V gave up 3 bases and J gave up 2 bases, with 11 bases separating them. This CDR3 has 14 residues. Germline-derived CDR1 and CDR2 are GTSNPN and SVGIG (reference sequence). CDR3 sequence reads: CAWSGDNPYNEQFF. As DNA, the CDR3 is TGTGCCTGGAGCGGGGATAATCCCTACAATGAGCAGTTCTTC.